This TCR beta chain was observed in a study of CD8+ T cells in alopecia areata. The CDR3 runs to 16 residues. Trimming cost V 5 bases and J 6 bases; bases outside gene matches: 3. Germline values: CDR1 SGHTA, CDR2 FQGNSA. Following extraction, RNA underwent reverse transcription to cDNA, which served as the sequencing template. Profiled with immunoSEQ multiplex PCR; TCRdb holds only in-frame clones, not every one. Of more than 100,000 clones listed, approximately 52% were seen once; the top ten hold more than 8%. Study-wide results and limits: Sharing of TCR sequences between patients (possibly for HLA-related reasons) was less clear than in mice. Relative to normal scalp, lesional scalp, especially alopecia totalis/universalis, showed higher clonality. Normal skin contains resident alphabeta T cells, and these are also sequenced in scalp samples.

Investigators sorted PBMCs to obtain both CD4+ and CD8+ T cells. This clone was seen only a few times. Its target is unknown. The TCR sequence derives from a human donor in good health. The chain is built from TRBV7-2 and TRBJ2-2, with 16 bases lining up with TRBD2. Sequencing was done on a sample of CD4+ T cells sorted from blood. CDR3 nucleotide sequence: TGTGCCAGCAGCAGAGGGACTAGCGGGGGGGCCGGGGAGCTGTTTTTT. Translated, it gives CASSRGTSGGAGELFF. Full variable domain (remainder filled in from reference TRBV7-2 and TRBJ2-2): GAGVSQSPSNKVTEKGKDVELRCDPISGHTALYWYRQSLGQGLEFLIYFQGNSAPDKSGLPSDRFSAERTGGSVSTLTIQRTQQEDSAVYLCASSRGTSGGAGELFFGEGSRLTVL.